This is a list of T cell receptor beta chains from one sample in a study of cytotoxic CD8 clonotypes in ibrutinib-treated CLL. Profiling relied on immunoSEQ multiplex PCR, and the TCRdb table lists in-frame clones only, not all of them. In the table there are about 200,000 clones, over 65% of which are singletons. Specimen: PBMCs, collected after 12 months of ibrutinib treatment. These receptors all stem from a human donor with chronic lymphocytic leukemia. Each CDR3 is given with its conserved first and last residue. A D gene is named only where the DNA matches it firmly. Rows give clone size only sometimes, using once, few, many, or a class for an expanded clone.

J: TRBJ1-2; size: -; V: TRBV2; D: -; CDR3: CASSEVDGRNYGYTF; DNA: TGTGCCAGCAGTGAAGTTGACGGAAGAAACTATGGCTACACCTTC
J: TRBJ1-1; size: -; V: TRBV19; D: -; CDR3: CASTKRQGWNTEAFF; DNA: TGTGCCAGTACCAAACGCCAGGGGTGGAACACTGAAGCTTTCTTT
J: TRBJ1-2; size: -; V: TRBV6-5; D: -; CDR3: CASRRGFGEPGGYTF; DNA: TGTGCCAGCAGGAGAGGGTTTGGAGAACCGGGGGGCTACACCTTC
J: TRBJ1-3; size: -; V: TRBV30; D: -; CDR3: CAWSLAVYSGNTIYF; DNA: TGTGCCTGGAGTCTCGCGGTCTACTCTGGAAACACCATATATTTT
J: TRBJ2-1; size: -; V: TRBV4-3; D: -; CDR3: CASSQDILYNEQFF; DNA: TGCGCCAGCAGCCAAGATATACTGTACAATGAGCAGTTCTTC
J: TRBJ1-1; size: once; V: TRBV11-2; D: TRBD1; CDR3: CASSPYRGNVNTEAFF; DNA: TGTGCCAGCAGCCCTTACAGGGGGAATGTGAACACTGAAGCTTTCTTT
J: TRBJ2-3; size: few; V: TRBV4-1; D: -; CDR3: CASSQEVMNTQYF; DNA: TGCGCCAGCAGCCAAGAGGTAATGAATACGCAGTATTTT
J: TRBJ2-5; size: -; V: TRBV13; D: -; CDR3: CASSFLETQYF; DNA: TGTGCCAGCAGCTTCTTAGAGACCCAGTACTTC
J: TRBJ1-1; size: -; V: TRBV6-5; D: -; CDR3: CASSYSRRTNTEAFF; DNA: TGTGCCAGCAGTTACTCGCGCAGGACGAACACTGAAGCTTTCTTT
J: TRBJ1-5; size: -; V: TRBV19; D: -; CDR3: CASSGGLTKAAQHF; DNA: TGTGCCAGTAGTGGCGGGTTGACGAAGGCGGCCCAGCATTTT
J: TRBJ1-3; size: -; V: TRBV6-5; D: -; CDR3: CASSSRTPSGNTIYF; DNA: TGTGCCAGCAGTTCACGGACACCCTCTGGAAACACCATATATTTT
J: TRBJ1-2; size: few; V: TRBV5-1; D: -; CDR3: CASSLDGQLNYGYTF; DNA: TGCGCCAGCAGCTTGGATGGACAGCTTAACTATGGCTACACCTTC
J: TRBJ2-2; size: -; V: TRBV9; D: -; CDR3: CASSVGSGELFF; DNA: TGTGCCAGCAGCGTAGGTTCCGGGGAGCTGTTTTTT
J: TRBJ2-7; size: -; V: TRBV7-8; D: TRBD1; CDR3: CASSSYGQASEQYF; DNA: TGTGCCAGCAGCTCGTACGGACAGGCATCCGAGCAGTACTTC
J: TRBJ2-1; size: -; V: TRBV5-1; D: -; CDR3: CASSRTGEQFF; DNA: TGCGCCAGCAGCAGGACTGGAGAGCAGTTCTTC
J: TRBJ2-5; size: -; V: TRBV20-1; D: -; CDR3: CSVGGRETQYF; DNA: TGCAGTGTAGGGGGACGAGAGACCCAGTACTTC